A single sample gave rise to the 26 T cell receptor beta chains below, sequenced in a study of PD-1 blockade in classical Hodgkin lymphoma. TCRdb keeps only in-frame clones here, not all; method: immunoSEQ multiplex PCR. The table lists about 21,000 clones, about 68% of them singletons. All the patients suffered relapse after autologous stem cell transplantation, and brentuximab vedotin exposure differed. This sample comprised peripheral blood mononuclear cells (PBMCs), obtained at baseline. Receptors originate from a human donor with classical Hodgkin lymphoma.

This clone was seen only a few times. The chain is built from TRBV5-1 and TRBJ2-7, with a weak D call TRBD2 (5 bases). Deletions cut 4 bases from V and 6 bases from J, with 11 bases between. CDR1 SGHRS and CDR2 YFSETQ come from the germline V gene. The CDR3 contains 12 residues. CDR3 residues: CASSRGQGEQYF. The CDR3 DNA is TGCGCCAGCAGCCGGGGTCAAGGCGAGCAGTACTTC.

The chain recombines TRBV5-5 with TRBJ1-5; 7 bases align to TRBD1. The CDR3 contains 15 residues. Germline values: CDR1 SGHKS, CDR2 YYEKEE (reference sequence). J gave up 2 bases and V 6 bases, and 8 bases lay outside the gene matches. CDR3 bases: TGTGCCAGCAAGCGAACCGGACAGGGCAATCAGCCCCAGCATTTT. This codes for CASKRTGQGNQPQHF.

The chain links TRBV14 to TRBJ1-1; 7 bases fit TRBD1. The CDR3 runs to 17 residues. V shed 5 bases and J 0 bases; nucleotides not matched to a gene: 12. The germline CDR1 and CDR2 sequences are SGHDN and FVKESK. The DNA for the CDR3 is TGTGCCAGCAGCTACCGACAGGGAATAACCTTGAACACTGAAGCTTTCTTT. It codes for CASSYRQGITLNTEAFF.

The chain carries TRBV19 and TRBJ2-6, with D possibly TRBD1 on 6 matching bases. Trimming cost V 3 bases and J 2 bases, with 17 bases left between them. This CDR3 is built from 18 residues. Germline-derived CDR1 and CDR2 are LNHDA and SQIVND (reference sequence). The CDR3 protein is CASSMGTPIRAGANVLTF. The DNA for the CDR3 is TGTGCCAGTAGTATGGGGACACCCATCAGAGCTGGGGCCAACGTCCTGACTTTC.

This sequence joins TRBV18 and TRBJ2-3; the match to TRBD2 covers 11 bases. J was trimmed by 2 bases and V by 2 bases; bases with no gene match: 6. CDR1 is KGHSH and CDR2 is LQKENI in the germline V gene. CDR3 length: 17 residues. DNA for the CDR3: TGTGCCAGCTCACCATCCCGACTAGCGGGATTCACAGATACGCAGTATTTT. Its protein is CASSPSRLAGFTDTQYF.

This rearrangement joins TRBV30 to TRBJ1-3; a weak D match, TRBD1 (5 bases). The CDR3 is 17 amino acids. Germline-derived CDR1 and CDR2 are GTSNPN and SVGIG (reference sequence). V was trimmed by 2 bases and J by 0 bases, leaving 17 bases between them. As DNA, the CDR3 is TGTGCCTGGAGTCCATATCTTGACAGATCCTCTGGAAACACCATATATTTT. It encodes CAWSPYLDRSSGNTIYF.

The chain joins TRBV6-4 to TRBJ1-3; D unresolved. This CDR3 has 15 residues. Germline V gene lookup returns CDR1 MRHNA and CDR2 SNTAGT. V lost 6 bases and J lost 2, with 14 bases in between. In nucleotides, the CDR3 is TGTGCCAGCAGGACCAGTGCCTTAGCTGGAAACACCATATATTTT. Encoded protein: CASRTSALAGNTIYF.

This chain joins TRBV6-5 and TRBJ1-3, with D possibly TRBD1 on 5 matching bases. The germline V and J ends were trimmed by 2 bases and 1 base, with 9 bases remaining between them. Germline CDR1 MNHEY, CDR2 SVGAGI. This CDR3 is built from 15 residues. The CDR3: CASSYRGRSGNTIYF. In nucleotides, the CDR3 is TGTGCCAGCAGTTACAGGGGTCGATCTGGAAACACCATATATTTT.

The rearrangement joins TRBV5-6 to TRBJ2-1; TRBD2 agrees at 16 bases. The V and J ends lost 4 bases and 7 bases, in that order; junction bases with no gene match: 8. Germline CDR1 reads SGHDT; CDR2 reads YYEEEE. The CDR3 is 17 amino acids. DNA for the CDR3: TGTGCCAGCAGCGCACCGGGACTAGCGGGAGGGGGGAATGAGCAGTTCTTC. Translation gives CASSAPGLAGGGNEQFF.

The chain employs TRBV18 and TRBJ1-5; D remains unclear. The CDR3 sequence is 16 residues long. In germline, CDR1 is KGHSH, CDR2 LQKENI. V was cut by 7 bases and J by 2 bases, with 18 bases left in between. CDR3 bases: TGTGCCAGCTTACCGACGGGTGGCAGACGCAATCAGCCCCAGCATTTT. Translation: CASLPTGGRRNQPQHF.

The chain couples TRBV4-3 to TRBJ1-4; D gene unclear. The V and J ends lost 0 bases and 3 bases respectively, with 11 bases between them. Germline CDR1 is LGHNA and CDR2 is YSLEER. The CDR3 spans 16 residues. CDR3 sequence reads: CASSQDYGEANEKLFF. CDR3 coding DNA: TGCGCCAGCAGCCAAGATTATGGGGAGGCTAATGAAAAACTGTTTTTT.

This chain joins TRBV27 and TRBJ2-7, with no clear D. Germline CDR1 and CDR2: MNHEY and SMNVEV (reference sequence). There are 13 residues in the CDR3. Trimming stripped 0 bases from V and 4 bases from J, with 7 bases between. CDR3 DNA sequence: TGTGCCAGCAGTTTATCGAGACTGTACGAGCAGTACTTC. This translates into CASSLSRLYEQYF.

The chain has TRBV10-3 and TRBJ2-2; 10 nucleotides align to TRBD1. V shed 6 bases and J 5 bases; nucleotides not matched to a gene: 6. CDR1 ENHRY and CDR2 SYGVKD come from the germline V gene. The CDR3 is 15 residues long. The CDR3 nucleotides read TGTGCCATCAGGACGGGACAGGGGACAACCGGGGAGCTGTTTTTT. This gives the protein CAIRTGQGTTGELFF.

This sequence joins TRBV7-9 and TRBJ2-6; weak D call: TRBD2 (6 bases). V lost 3 bases to trimming and J lost 1 base, with 13 bases between them. This CDR3 is built from 17 residues. The V gene's germline CDR1 is SEHNR and CDR2 FQNEAQ (reference sequence). CDR3 nucleotide sequence: TGTGCCAGCAGCTTGGGGGGAGGAGGGTCTGGGGCCAACGTCCTGACTTTC. Its protein is CASSLGGGGSGANVLTF.

CDR3 sequence reads: CASSMTLLVETQYF. The CDR3 DNA reads TGTGCCAGTAGTATGACCCTCCTGGTGGAGACCCAGTACTTC. The rearrangement joins TRBV19 to TRBJ2-5, with D unresolved. V lost 3 bases to trimming and J lost 5 bases, with 13 bases between them. The germline CDR1 and CDR2 sequences are LNHDA and SQIVND (reference sequence). This CDR3 region has 14 residues.

Within the sample, this clone is medium-sized. This rearrangement joins TRBV19 to TRBJ1-2, with D unresolved. The CDR3 runs to 14 residues. V gave up 5 bases and J gave up 0 bases, with 10 bases separating them. In germline, CDR1 is LNHDA, CDR2 SQIVND (reference sequence). The CDR3 is CASSAGGANYGYTF. The CDR3 DNA reads TGTGCCAGTAGTGCTGGTGGGGCTAACTATGGCTACACCTTC.

The rearrangement links TRBV15 to TRBJ2-5; 9 positions agree with TRBD2. From germline, CDR1 is LNHNV and CDR2 YYDKDF (reference sequence). This CDR3 comprises 14 residues. The ends lost 1 base at V and 3 bases at J; junction bases unmatched: 0. The CDR3: CATSRGLAEETQYF. The DNA for the CDR3 is TGTGCCACCAGCAGAGGACTAGCGGAAGAGACCCAGTACTTC.

The chain has TRBV27 and TRBJ2-2; unclear D gene. Germline lookup yields CDR1 MNHEY and CDR2 SMNVEV (reference sequence). Trimming removed 0 bases from V and 5 bases from J, with 10 bases in between. This CDR3 has 15 amino acids. CDR3 residues: CASSLSSLITGELFF. CDR3 in DNA: TGTGCCAGCAGTTTATCGAGTCTCATTACCGGGGAGCTGTTTTTT.

The chain recombines TRBV7-9 with TRBJ2-2, with D possibly being TRBD1 (6 bases). V was cut by 8 bases and J by 4 bases, with 17 bases left in between. Germline lookup yields CDR1 SEHNR and CDR2 FQNEAQ (reference sequence). CDR3 length: 15 residues. CDR3 protein: CASRRDTTSTGELFF. CDR3 bases: TGTGCCAGCCGACGGGACACCACGAGCACCGGGGAGCTGTTTTTT.

The chain uses TRBV5-4 and TRBJ1-4, with D perhaps TRBD1 (5 bases). Germline lookup yields CDR1 SGHNT and CDR2 YYREEE (reference sequence). Trimming cost V 4 bases and J 8 bases, with 12 bases left between them. The CDR3 has 13 residues. The CDR3 DNA is TGTGCCAGCAGCAAGGGGACGGGGGAAAAACTGTTTTTT. Translated: CASSKGTGEKLFF.

V and J are TRBV10-1 and TRBJ2-7; no definite D call. The length of the CDR3 is 10 residues. Germline lookup yields CDR1 WNHNN and CDR2 SYGVQD (reference sequence). Deletions cut 10 bases from V and 6 bases from J, with 10 bases between. DNA of the CDR3: TGCGCCACCTGGACCAGCGAGCAGTACTTC. It translates to CATWTSEQYF.

The V gene is TRBV5-6, the J gene TRBJ1-5; D is ambiguous. CDR1 and CDR2 (germline): SGHDT, YYEEEE. V dropped 3 bases and J dropped 0 bases, with 10 bases sitting between them. This CDR3 has 15 amino acids. The CDR3 spells CASSSAVYSNQPQHF. The CDR3 DNA is TGTGCCAGCAGCTCGGCAGTATATAGCAATCAGCCCCAGCATTTT.

CDR3 loop: CASRKGMFTEAFF. The CDR3 DNA reads TGTGCCAGCAGGAAAGGGATGTTCACTGAAGCTTTCTTT. V gene TRBV14 combines with J gene TRBJ1-1; D is ambiguous. Germline CDR1 reads SGHDN; CDR2 reads FVKESK. Between the trimmed V and J ends, which lost 6 bases and 4 bases, there was a span of 12 bases. The CDR3 runs to 13 residues.

The J gene is TRBJ2-7, the V gene TRBV5-1, with 7 bases fitting TRBD1. Germline lookup yields CDR1 SGHRS and CDR2 YFSETQ. CDR3 size: 17 residues. The J segment lost 3 bases and the V segment lost 4 bases, leaving 16 bases of the junction unmatched. The CDR3 loop reads CASSVTINTGQNYEQYF. For the CDR3, the DNA is TGCGCCAGCAGCGTGACAATTAATACGGGACAGAACTACGAGCAGTACTTC.

DNA of the CDR3: TGTGCCAGTACCACCGGACAGGGCACGCCCGGGGAGACCCAGTACTTC. It encodes CASTTGQGTPGETQYF. The chain has TRBV19 and TRBJ2-5, with 8 nucleotides matching TRBD1. The V gene's germline CDR1 is LNHDA and CDR2 SQIVND (reference sequence). V shed 7 bases and J 5 bases; nucleotides not matched to a gene: 15. The CDR3 has 16 residues.

The chain employs TRBV28 and TRBJ1-1; D is undetermined. The CDR3 extends over 13 amino acids. V dropped 2 bases and J dropped 1 base, with 5 bases sitting between them. Germline values: CDR1 MDHEN, CDR2 SYDVKM. The CDR3 loop reads CASSLVGNTEAFF. Here the CDR3 DNA reads TGTGCCAGCAGTTTAGTGGGGAACACTGAAGCTTTCTTT.